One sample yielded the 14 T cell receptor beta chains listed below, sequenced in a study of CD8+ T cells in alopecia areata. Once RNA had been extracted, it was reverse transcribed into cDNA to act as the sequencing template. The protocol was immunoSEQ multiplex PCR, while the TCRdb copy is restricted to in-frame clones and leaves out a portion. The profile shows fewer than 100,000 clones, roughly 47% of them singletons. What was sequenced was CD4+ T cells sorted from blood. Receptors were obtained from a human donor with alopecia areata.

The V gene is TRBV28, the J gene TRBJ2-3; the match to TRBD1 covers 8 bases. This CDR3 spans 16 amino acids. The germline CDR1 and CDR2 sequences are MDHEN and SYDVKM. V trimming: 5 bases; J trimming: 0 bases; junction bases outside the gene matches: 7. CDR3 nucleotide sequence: TGTGCCAGCAGTCGAAGGACAGGGTTTAGCACAGATACGCAGTATTTT. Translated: CASSRRTGFSTDTQYF.

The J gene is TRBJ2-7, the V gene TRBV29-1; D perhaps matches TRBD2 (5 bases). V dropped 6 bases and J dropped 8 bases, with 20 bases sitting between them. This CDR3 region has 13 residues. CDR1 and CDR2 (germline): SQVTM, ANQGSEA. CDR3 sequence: CSVTVTERAKQYF. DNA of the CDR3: TGCAGCGTGACGGTTACGGAGAGGGCAAAGCAGTACTTC.

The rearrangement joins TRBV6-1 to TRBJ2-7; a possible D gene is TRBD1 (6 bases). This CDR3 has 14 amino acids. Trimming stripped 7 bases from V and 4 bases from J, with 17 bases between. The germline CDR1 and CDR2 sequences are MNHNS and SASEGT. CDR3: CASTTGTTAYEQYF. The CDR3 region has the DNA TGTGCCAGCACTACAGGGACAACGGCGTACGAGCAGTACTTC.

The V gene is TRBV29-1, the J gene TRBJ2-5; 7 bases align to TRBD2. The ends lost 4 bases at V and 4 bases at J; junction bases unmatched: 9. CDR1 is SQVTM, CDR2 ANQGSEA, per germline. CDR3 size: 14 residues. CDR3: CSVVRGRIGETQYF. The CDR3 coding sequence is TGCAGCGTTGTGCGGGGGAGGATTGGAGAGACCCAGTACTTC. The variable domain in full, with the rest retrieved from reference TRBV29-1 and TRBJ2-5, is SAVISQKPSRDICQRGTSLTIQCQVDSQVTMMFWYRQQPGQSLTLIATANQGSEATYESGFVIDKFPISRPNLTFSTLTVSNMSPEDSSIYLCSVVRGRIGETQYFGPGTRLLVL.

The CDR3 loop reads CASSPLLNTGELFF. The CDR3 coding sequence is TGTGCCAGCAGCCCATTACTCAACACCGGGGAGCTGTTTTTT. The V call is TRBV5-6, the J call TRBJ2-2; no clear D. Germline values: CDR1 SGHDT, CDR2 YYEEEE. With 4 bases removed from V and 2 bases from J, the gap between germline ends came to 9 bases. This CDR3 spans 14 amino acids. Combining the CDR3 with reference TRBV5-6 and TRBJ2-2 gives the whole variable domain DAGVTQSPTHLIKTRGQQVTLRCSPKSGHDTVSWYQQALGQGPQFIFQYYEEEERQRGNFPDRFSGHQFPNYSSELNVNALLLGDSALYLCASSPLLNTGELFFGEGSRLTVL.

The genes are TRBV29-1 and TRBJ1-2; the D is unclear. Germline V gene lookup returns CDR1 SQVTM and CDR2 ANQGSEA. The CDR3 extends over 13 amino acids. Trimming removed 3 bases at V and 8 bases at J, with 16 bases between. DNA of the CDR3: TGCAGCGTTGAGTTTAGCCCAGGTGGAGGCTACACCTTC. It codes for CSVEFSPGGGYTF. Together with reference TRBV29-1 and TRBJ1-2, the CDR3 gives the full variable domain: SAVISQKPSRDICQRGTSLTIQCQVDSQVTMMFWYRQQPGQSLTLIATANQGSEATYESGFVIDKFPISRPNLTFSTLTVSNMSPEDSSIYLCSVEFSPGGGYTFGSGTRLTVV.

CDR3 in amino acids: CSVGGGAVTQYF. The CDR3 DNA follows: TGCAGCGTTGGCGGGGGGGCCGTTACGCAGTATTTT. The chain combines TRBV29-1 with TRBJ2-3; 9 nucleotides agree with TRBD2. The CDR3 is 12 residues long. Germline CDR1 reads SQVTM; CDR2 reads ANQGSEA. The ends lost 4 bases at V and 8 bases at J; junction bases unmatched: 4.

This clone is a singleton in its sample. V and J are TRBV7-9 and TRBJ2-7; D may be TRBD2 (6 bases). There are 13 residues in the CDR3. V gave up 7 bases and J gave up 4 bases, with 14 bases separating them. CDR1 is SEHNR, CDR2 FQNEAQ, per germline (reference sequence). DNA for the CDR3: TGTGCCAGCACCCTGGCGGGGCCTTACGAGCAGTACTTC. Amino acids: CASTLAGPYEQYF. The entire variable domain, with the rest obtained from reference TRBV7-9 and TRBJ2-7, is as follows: DTGVSQNPRHKITKRGQNVTFRCDPISEHNRLYWYRQTLGQGPEFLTYFQNEAQLEKSRLLSDRFSAERPKGSFSTLEIQRTEQGDSAMYLCASTLAGPYEQYFGPGTRLTVT.

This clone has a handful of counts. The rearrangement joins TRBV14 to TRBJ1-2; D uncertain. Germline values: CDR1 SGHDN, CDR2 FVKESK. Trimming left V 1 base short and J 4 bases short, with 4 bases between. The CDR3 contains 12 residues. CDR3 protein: CASSQVGYGYTF. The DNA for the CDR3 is TGTGCCAGCAGCCAAGTAGGCTATGGCTACACCTTC.

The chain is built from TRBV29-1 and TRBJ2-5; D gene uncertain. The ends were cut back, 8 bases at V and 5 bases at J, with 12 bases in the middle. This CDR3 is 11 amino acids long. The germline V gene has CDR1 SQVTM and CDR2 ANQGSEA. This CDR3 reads CSSLSRETQYF. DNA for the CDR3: TGCAGCTCCCTATCGCGGGAGACCCAGTACTTC.

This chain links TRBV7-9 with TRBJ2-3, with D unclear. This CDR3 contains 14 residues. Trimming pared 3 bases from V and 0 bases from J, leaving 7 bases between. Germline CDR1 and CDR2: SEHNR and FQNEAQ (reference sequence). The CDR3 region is CASSFGGSTDTQYF. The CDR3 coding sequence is TGTGCCAGCAGCTTCGGCGGAAGCACAGATACGCAGTATTTT.

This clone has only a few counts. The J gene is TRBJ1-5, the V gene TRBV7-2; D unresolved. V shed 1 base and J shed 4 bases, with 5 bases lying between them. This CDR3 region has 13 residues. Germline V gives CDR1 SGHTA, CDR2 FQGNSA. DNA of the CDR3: TGTGCCAGCAGCTTAGGGTGGAATCAGCCCCAGCATTTT. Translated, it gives CASSLGWNQPQHF.

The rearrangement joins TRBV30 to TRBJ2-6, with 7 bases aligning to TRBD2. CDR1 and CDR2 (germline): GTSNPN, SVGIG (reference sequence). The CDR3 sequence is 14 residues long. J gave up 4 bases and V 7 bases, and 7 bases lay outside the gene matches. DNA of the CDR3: TGTGCCTCCCTGGGGGGGACCGGGGCCAACGTCCTGACTTTC. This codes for CASLGGTGANVLTF.

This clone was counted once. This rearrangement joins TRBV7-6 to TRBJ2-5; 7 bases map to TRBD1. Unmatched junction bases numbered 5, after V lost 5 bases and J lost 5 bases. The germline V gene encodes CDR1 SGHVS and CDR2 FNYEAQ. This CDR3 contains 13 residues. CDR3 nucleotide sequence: TGTGCCAGCAGCAGACAGGGCCTGGAGACCCAGTACTTC. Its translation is CASSRQGLETQYF.